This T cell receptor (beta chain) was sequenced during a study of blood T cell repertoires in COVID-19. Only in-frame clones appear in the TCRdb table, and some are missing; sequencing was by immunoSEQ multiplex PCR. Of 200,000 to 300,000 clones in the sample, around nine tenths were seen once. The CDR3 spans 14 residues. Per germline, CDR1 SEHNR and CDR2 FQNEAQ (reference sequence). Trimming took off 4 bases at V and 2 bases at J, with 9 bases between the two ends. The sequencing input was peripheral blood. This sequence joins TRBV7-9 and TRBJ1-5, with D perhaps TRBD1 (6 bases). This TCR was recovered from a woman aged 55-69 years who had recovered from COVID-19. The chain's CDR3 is CASSSAGGNQPQHF. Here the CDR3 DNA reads TGTGCCAGCAGCTCCGCAGGGGGCAATCAGCCCCAGCATTTT.